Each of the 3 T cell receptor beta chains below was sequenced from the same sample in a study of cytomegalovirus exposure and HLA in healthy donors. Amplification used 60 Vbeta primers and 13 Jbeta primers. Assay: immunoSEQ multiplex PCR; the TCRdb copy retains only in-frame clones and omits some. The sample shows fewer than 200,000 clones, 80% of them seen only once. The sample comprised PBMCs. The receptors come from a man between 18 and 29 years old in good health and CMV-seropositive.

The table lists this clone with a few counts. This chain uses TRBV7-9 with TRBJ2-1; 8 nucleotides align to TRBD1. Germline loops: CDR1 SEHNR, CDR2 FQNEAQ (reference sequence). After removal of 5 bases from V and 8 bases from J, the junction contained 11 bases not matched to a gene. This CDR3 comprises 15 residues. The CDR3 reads CASSPRRDRYYEQFF. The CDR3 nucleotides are TGTGCCAGCAGCCCTCGTAGGGACAGGTACTATGAGCAGTTCTTC.

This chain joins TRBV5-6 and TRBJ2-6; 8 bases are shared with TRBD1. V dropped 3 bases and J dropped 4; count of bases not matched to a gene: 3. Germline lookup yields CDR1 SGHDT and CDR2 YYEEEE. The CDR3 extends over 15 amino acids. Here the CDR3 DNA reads TGTGCCAGCAGCTGGCGACAGGGGGGGGCCAACGTCCTGACTTTC. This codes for CASSWRQGGANVLTF.

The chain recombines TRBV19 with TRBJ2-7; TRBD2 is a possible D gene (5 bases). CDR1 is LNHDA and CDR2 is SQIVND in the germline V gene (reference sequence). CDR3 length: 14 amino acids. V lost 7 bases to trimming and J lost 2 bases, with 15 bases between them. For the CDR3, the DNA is TGTGCCAGTAACAGCCGCTGGGGAGCCTACGAGCAGTACTTC. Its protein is CASNSRWGAYEQYF.